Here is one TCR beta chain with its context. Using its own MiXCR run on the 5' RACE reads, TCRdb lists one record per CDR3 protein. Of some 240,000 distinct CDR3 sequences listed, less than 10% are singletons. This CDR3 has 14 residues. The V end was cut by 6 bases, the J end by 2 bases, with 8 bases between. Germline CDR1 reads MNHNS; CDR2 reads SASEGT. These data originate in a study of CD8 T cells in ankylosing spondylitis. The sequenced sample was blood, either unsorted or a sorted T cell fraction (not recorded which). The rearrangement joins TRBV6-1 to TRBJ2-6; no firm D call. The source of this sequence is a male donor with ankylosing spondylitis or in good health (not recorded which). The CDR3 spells CASRRDAGANVLTF. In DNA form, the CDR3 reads TGTGCCAGCAGACGAGACGCTGGGGCCAACGTCCTGACTTTC.